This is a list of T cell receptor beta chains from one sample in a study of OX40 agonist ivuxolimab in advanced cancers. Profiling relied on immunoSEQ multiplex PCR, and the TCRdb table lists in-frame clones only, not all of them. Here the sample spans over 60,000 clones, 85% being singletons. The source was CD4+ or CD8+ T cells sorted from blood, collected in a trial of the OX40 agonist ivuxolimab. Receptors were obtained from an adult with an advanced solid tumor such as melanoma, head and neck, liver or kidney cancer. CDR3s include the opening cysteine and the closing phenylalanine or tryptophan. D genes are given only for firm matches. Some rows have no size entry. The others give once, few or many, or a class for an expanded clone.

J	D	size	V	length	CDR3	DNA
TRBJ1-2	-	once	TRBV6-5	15	CASSNVLQGNYGYTF	TGTGCCAGCAGTAACGTCCTACAGGGAAACTATGGCTACACCTTC
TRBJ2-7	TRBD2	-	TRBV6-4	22	CASSDNLKCKGLAGGRRNEQYF	TGTGCCAGCAGTGACAATTTGAAGTGTAAGGGACTAGCGGGGGGGAGGAGAAACGAGCAGTACTTC
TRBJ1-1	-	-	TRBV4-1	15	CASSHPNRESTEAFF	TGCGCCAGCAGCCACCCAAACAGGGAATCCACTGAAGCTTTCTTT
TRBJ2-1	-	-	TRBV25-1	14	CASSDGRGPNEQFF	TGTGCCAGCAGTGATGGGCGCGGGCCCAATGAGCAGTTCTTC
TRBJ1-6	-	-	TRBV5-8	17	CASSLERSVDYNSPLHF	TGTGCCAGCAGCTTGGAGAGGTCCGTGGACTATAATTCACCCCTCCACTTT
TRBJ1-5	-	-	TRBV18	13	CASSLDSNQPQHF	TGTGCCAGCTCCTTGGACAGCAATCAGCCCCAGCATTTT
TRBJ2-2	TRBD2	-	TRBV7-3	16	CASSSPSGGLTGELFF	TGTGCCAGCAGCTCCCCCAGCGGGGGGCTCACCGGGGAGCTGTTTTTT
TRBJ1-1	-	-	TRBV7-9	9	CASEAEAFF	TGTGCCAGCGAAGCTGAAGCTTTCTTT
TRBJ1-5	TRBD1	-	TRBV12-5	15	CASGKGTGGGQPQHF	TGTGCTAGTGGCAAAGGGACAGGGGGCGGTCAGCCCCAGCATTTT
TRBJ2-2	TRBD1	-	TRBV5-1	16	CASRTGQGANTGELFF	TGCGCCAGCAGAACTGGACAGGGGGCGAACACCGGGGAGCTGTTTTTT
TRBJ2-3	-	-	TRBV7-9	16	CASSSFGTSSTDTQYF	TGTGCCAGCAGCTCCTTCGGGACTTCTAGCACAGATACGCAGTATTTT
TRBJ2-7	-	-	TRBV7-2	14	CASSLSGFPYEQYF	TGTGCCAGCAGCTTATCGGGGTTTCCCTACGAGCAGTACTTC
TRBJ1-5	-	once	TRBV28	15	CASIPREGGNQPQHF	TGTGCCAGCATTCCCCGGGAAGGGGGGAATCAGCCCCAGCATTTT
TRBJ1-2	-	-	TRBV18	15	CASSPPSRGSYGYTF	TGTGCCAGCTCACCTCCTTCGAGGGGCTCCTATGGCTACACCTTC
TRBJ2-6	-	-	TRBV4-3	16	CASSQDLVSGANVLTF	TGCGCCAGCAGCCAAGATTTGGTCTCTGGGGCCAACGTCCTGACTTTC
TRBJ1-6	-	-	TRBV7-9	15	CASSPGRPRRSPLHF	TGTGCCAGCAGCCCAGGGAGACCACGCCGTTCACCCCTCCACTTT
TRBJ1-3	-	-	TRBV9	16	CASSVGDSYIGNTIYF	TGTGCCAGCAGCGTAGGAGACAGTTACATTGGAAACACCATATATTTT
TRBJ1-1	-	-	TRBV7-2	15	CASSLSYRMNTEAFF	TGTGCCAGCAGCTTGTCTTATAGGATGAACACTGAAGCTTTCTTT
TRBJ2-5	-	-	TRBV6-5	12	CASDYLGETQYF	TGTGCCAGCGACTATCTTGGGGAGACCCAGTACTTC
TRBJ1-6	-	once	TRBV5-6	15	CASSPLRQANSPLHF	TGTGCCAGCAGCCCCCTACGACAAGCCAATTCACCCCTCCACTTT
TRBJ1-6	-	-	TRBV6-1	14	CASSRDNYNSPLHF	TGTGCCAGCAGCAGGGACAATTATAATTCACCCCTCCACTTT
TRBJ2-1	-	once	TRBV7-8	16	CATRTSAGAGYNEQFF	TGTGCCACCCGAACCTCCGCCGGGGCGGGGTACAATGAGCAGTTCTTC
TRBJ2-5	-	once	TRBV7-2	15	CASSWRSTVQETQYF	TGTGCCAGCAGCTGGAGATCGACGGTCCAAGAGACCCAGTACTTC
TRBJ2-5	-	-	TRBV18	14	CASSPRQPQETQYF	TGTGCCAGCTCACCGCGACAACCACAAGAGACCCAGTACTTC
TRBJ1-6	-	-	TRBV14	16	CASSRTTGIINSPLHF	TGTGCCAGCAGCCGAACAACAGGGATTATTAATTCACCCCTCCACTTT
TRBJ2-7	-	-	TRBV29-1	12	CSVRQVSYEQYF	TGCAGCGTTCGACAGGTCTCCTACGAGCAGTACTTC
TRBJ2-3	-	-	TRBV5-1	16	CASSPIHQQVTDTQYF	TGCGCCAGCAGCCCGATTCACCAACAAGTAACAGATACGCAGTATTTT
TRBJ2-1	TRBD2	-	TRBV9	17	CASSVAGGPSSYNEQFF	TGTGCCAGCAGCGTAGCGGGGGGGCCTAGCTCCTACAATGAGCAGTTCTTC
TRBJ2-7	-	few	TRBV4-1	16	CASSQGLEQEVYEQYF	TGCGCCAGCAGCCAAGGTCTCGAACAGGAGGTCTACGAGCAGTACTTC
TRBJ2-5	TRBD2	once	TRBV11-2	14	CASSDSGGGETQYF	TGTGCCAGCAGCGATAGCGGGGGGGGTGAGACCCAGTACTTC
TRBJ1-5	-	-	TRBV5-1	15	CASSPSGVLGQPQHF	TGCGCCAGCAGCCCCTCCGGGGTTTTGGGTCAGCCCCAGCATTTT
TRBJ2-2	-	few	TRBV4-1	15	CASSRPRGNTGELFF	TGCGCCAGCAGCCGCCCCAGGGGGAACACCGGGGAGCTGTTTTTT
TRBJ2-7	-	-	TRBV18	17	CASSPPVVFRDHYEQYF	TGTGCCAGCTCACCACCGGTTGTTTTTAGGGACCACTACGAGCAGTACTTC
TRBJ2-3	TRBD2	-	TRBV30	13	CAWRERGADTQYF	TGTGCCTGGAGGGAGCGGGGGGCAGATACGCAGTATTTT
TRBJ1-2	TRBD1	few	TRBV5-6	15	CASSLAGTANYGYTF	TGTGCCAGCAGCTTGGCAGGGACAGCTAACTATGGCTACACCTTC
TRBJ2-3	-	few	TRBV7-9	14	CASSLGQTRGTQYF	TGTGCCAGCAGCTTGGGACAGACGCGGGGTACGCAGTATTTT
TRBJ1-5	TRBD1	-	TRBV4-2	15	CASSHTQDRGQPQHF	TGTGCCAGCAGCCATACCCAGGACAGGGGTCAGCCCCAGCATTTT
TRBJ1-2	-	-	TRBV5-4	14	CASKDGLENYGYTF	TGTGCCAGCAAGGACGGGCTGGAGAACTATGGCTACACCTTC
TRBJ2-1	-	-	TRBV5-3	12	CARMTLSLQQFF	TGTGCCAGAATGACACTATCCCTTCAGCAGTTCTTC
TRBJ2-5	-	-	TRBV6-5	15	CASSYVGASGETQYF	TGTGCCAGCAGTTACGTCGGGGCCTCCGGAGAGACCCAGTACTTC
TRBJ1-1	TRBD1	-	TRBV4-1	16	CASSRTTGTAGTEAFF	TGCGCCAGCAGCCGAACTACCGGGACAGCGGGCACTGAAGCTTTCTTT
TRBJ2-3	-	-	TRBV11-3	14	CASSHGTPGDTQYF	TGTGCCAGCAGCCACGGGACCCCCGGGGATACGCAGTATTTT